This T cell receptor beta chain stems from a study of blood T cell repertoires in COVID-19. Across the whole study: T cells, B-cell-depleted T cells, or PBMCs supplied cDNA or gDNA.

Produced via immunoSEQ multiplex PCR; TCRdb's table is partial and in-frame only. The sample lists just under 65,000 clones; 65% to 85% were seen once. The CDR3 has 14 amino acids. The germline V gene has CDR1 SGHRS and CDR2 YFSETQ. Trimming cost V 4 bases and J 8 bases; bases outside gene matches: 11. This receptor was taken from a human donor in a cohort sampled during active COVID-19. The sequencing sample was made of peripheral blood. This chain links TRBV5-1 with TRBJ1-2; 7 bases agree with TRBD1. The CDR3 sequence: CASSTEGGELGYTF. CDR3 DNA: TGCGCCAGCAGCACCGAAGGGGGCGAATTGGGCTACACCTTC.